This T cell receptor (beta chain) was identified in a study of CD8 T cells in ankylosing spondylitis. V lost 2 bases and J lost 4, with 5 bases in between. The length of the CDR3 is 12 residues. Per germline, CDR1 SNHLY and CDR2 FYNNEI. The sample holds many counts of this clonotype. TCRdb re-called the 5' RACE reads with MiXCR, one entry per CDR3 protein. The sample holds some 100,000 distinct CDR3 sequences, about 8.5% seen once. This sequence was found in a male donor with ankylosing spondylitis or in good health (not recorded which). The sample consisted of blood, either unsorted or a sorted T cell fraction (not recorded which). The chain joins TRBV2 to TRBJ2-5; perhaps TRBD1 as D (5 bases). The CDR3: CASSEQGETQYF. The CDR3 DNA is TGTGCCAGCAGTGAACAGGGAGAGACCCAGTACTTC.